This TCR beta chain was recorded in a study of blood T cell repertoires in COVID-19. Study overall: The United States, Italy and Spain supplied acute and convalescent COVID-19 samples. Sources were T cells, B-cell-depleted T cells, or PBMCs; the material itself was cDNA or gDNA.

Trimming removed 6 bases from V and 4 bases from J; junction bases left unmatched: 12. Germline-derived CDR1 and CDR2 are SNHLY and FYNNEI. The CDR3 covers 16 residues. Per the authors' pipeline: By means of reference gene primer amplification, nucleated cell counts were estimated. Sequencing was performed with immunoSEQ multiplex PCR; in TCRdb, only in-frame clones are kept and a portion is missing. That table furnishes V, J and clone size, whereas the DNA furnished D and trimming. The sample contains 200,000 to 250,000 clones, nearly 90% of which appear only once. The sequence came from a man younger than 35 with active or convalescent COVID-19. This chain uses TRBV2 with TRBJ2-7, with TRBD1 matching over 10 bases. The sequenced sample consisted of peripheral blood. The chain's CDR3 is CASRSRQGAGSYEQYF. For the CDR3, the DNA is TGTGCCAGCAGATCGAGACAGGGGGCGGGATCATACGAGCAGTACTTC.